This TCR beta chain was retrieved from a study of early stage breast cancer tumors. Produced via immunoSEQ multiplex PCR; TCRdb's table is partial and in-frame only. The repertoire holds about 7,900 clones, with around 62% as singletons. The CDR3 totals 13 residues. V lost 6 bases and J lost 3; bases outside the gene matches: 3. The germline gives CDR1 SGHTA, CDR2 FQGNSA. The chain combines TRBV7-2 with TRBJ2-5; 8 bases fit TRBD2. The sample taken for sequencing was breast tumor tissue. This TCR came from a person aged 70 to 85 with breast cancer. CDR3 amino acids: CASSPAGEETQYF. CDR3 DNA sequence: TGTGCCAGCAGTCCAGCGGGGGAAGAGACCCAGTACTTC. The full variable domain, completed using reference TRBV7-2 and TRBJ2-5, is GAGVSQSPSNKVTEKGKDVELRCDPISGHTALYWYRQSLGQGLEFLIYFQGNSAPDKSGLPSDRFSAERTGGSVSTLTIQRTQQEDSAVYLCASSPAGEETQYFGPGTRLLVL.